The present TCR beta chain was sequenced within a study of blood T cell repertoires in COVID-19. Study background: Both acute and convalescent COVID-19 samples were obtained from the United States, Italy and Spain. PBMCs, B-cell-depleted T cells, or T cells were the source of the cDNA or gDNA that made up the material.

The CDR3 is 13 residues long. V gave up 6 bases and J gave up 6 bases; unmatched junction bases: 4. CDR1 and CDR2 from the germline V gene are MNHEY and SVGAGI. In the original workflow: Amplifying reference gene primers gave estimates of nucleated cell counts. Sequencing used immunoSEQ multiplex PCR; TCRdb keeps in-frame clones, though not all of them. The DNA gave D and trimming, while V, J and clone size come from that table. The sample consists of tens of thousands of clones, roughly nine tenths of them appearing once. The rearrangement joins TRBV6-5 to TRBJ2-1; TRBD1 matches at 8 bases. The sequenced sample consisted of peripheral blood. This TCR was recovered from a man aged 50 to 59 with active COVID-19. CDR3 sequence reads: CASSATGANEQFF. CDR3 DNA sequence: TGTGCCAGCAGCGCGACAGGGGCCAATGAGCAGTTCTTC.